This is a list of T cell receptor beta chains from one sample in a study of blood T cell repertoires in COVID-19. Sequenced by immunoSEQ multiplex PCR; TCRdb stores in-frame clones only, minus some. The sample carries under 450,000 clones, around 87% recorded once. Sequencing input: PBMCs or T cells enriched from blood (not recorded which). The receptors here all came from a young man who had recovered from COVID-19. The CDR3 runs from the conserved cysteine through the conserved F or W. D genes are given only for firm matches. For some rows the clone size is stated as once, few or many, or as a class when expanded; others skip it.

v_call	j_call	d_call	clone_size	cdr3_aa	cdr3_nt
TRBV12-5	TRBJ2-2	NA	NA	CASGPQGSPTGELFF	TGTGCTAGTGGTCCCCAGGGAAGCCCGACCGGGGAGCTGTTTTTT
TRBV6-5	TRBJ1-2	NA	NA	CASSQGMGYGYTF	TGTGCCAGCAGTCAGGGGATGGGGTATGGCTACACCTTC
TRBV18	TRBJ1-3	TRBD1	NA	CASSQGQGNPGNTIYF	TGTGCCAGCTCCCAGGGACAGGGGAATCCCGGAAACACCATATATTTT
TRBV6-5	TRBJ1-6	NA	NA	CASSYTGTSNSPLHF	TGTGCCAGCAGCTATACCGGGACAAGTAATTCACCCCTCCACTTT
TRBV10-2	TRBJ2-7	TRBD1	NA	CASSWDRDYEQYF	TGCGCCAGCTCATGGGACAGGGACTACGAGCAGTACTTC
TRBV6-5	TRBJ1-1	NA	NA	CAVHRVGMNTEAFF	TGTGCCGTACACAGGGTTGGGATGAACACTGAAGCTTTCTTT
TRBV7-2	TRBJ1-2	NA	NA	CASSLFGNGYTF	TGTGCCAGCAGCTTATTCGGGAATGGCTACACCTTC
TRBV6-5	TRBJ1-3	NA	NA	CASSAGNTIYF	TGTGCCAGCAGCGCAGGGAACACCATATATTTT
TRBV7-8	TRBJ2-1	TRBD2	NA	CASSLSGGSDEQFF	TGTGCCAGCAGCCTCAGCGGGGGGTCGGATGAGCAGTTCTTC
TRBV18	TRBJ2-1	TRBD1	NA	CASSPPGQTKNEQFF	TGTGCCAGCTCACCTCCGGGACAGACCAAAAATGAGCAGTTCTTC
TRBV10-3	TRBJ1-2	TRBD1	once	CAISGDSFNYGYTF	TGTGCCATCAGTGGGGACAGCTTCAACTATGGCTACACCTTC
TRBV5-4	TRBJ2-6	TRBD1	NA	CASSHILTDRVGSGANVLTF	TGTGCCAGCAGCCATATCCTGACCGACAGGGTGGGGTCTGGGGCCAACGTCCTGACTTTC
TRBV12-3/TRBV12-4	TRBJ2-1	TRBD2	NA	CASSLGGYEQFF	TGTGCCAGCAGTTTGGGAGGGTATGAGCAGTTCTTC
TRBV5-1	TRBJ1-2	NA	NA	CASSLSIQDRGYTF	TGCGCCAGCAGCTTGTCGATCCAGGATCGAGGCTACACCTTC
TRBV10-3	TRBJ2-3	TRBD2	NA	CAISRGEPGLVRTDTQYF	TGTGCCATCAGTCGGGGCGAACCGGGACTAGTTCGCACAGATACGCAGTATTTT
TRBV5-4	TRBJ1-2	TRBD1	NA	CASRDRRGLDGYTF	TGTGCCAGCAGGGATAGGAGGGGGCTGGATGGCTACACCTTC
TRBV3-1/TRBV3-2	TRBJ1-5	NA	few	CASSQARTSNQPQHF	TGTGCCAGCAGCCAAGCGCGGACAAGCAATCAGCCCCAGCATTTT
TRBV9	TRBJ1-5	TRBD1	NA	CASSPGTGAIQPQHF	TGTGCCAGCAGCCCGGGGACAGGGGCGATTCAGCCCCAGCATTTT
TRBV5-1	TRBJ1-2	NA	NA	CASSLEGTPTYGYTF	TGCGCCAGCAGCTTGGAAGGGACACCGACCTATGGCTACACCTTC
TRBV19	TRBJ2-1	TRBD2	NA	CASSALGLAVYNEQFF	TGTGCCAGTAGCGCCCTCGGACTAGCGGTATACAATGAGCAGTTCTTC
TRBV2	TRBJ1-4	TRBD1	NA	CASSVAWTGTTNEKLFF	TGTGCCAGCAGTGTCGCATGGACAGGGACAACTAATGAAAAACTGTTTTTT
TRBV12-3/TRBV12-4	TRBJ1-2	NA	once	CASRLGAGYTF	TGTGCCAGCAGGCTTGGGGCTGGCTACACCTTC
TRBV6-2/TRBV6-3	TRBJ1-5	NA	NA	CASSYPGQPSRPQHF	TGTGCCAGCAGTTACCCTGGACAGCCGAGTAGGCCCCAGCATTTT
TRBV29-1	TRBJ1-5	NA	NA	CSTGDRTNQPQHF	TGCAGCACCGGGGATCGGACCAATCAGCCCCAGCATTTT
TRBV11-3	TRBJ2-5	NA	NA	CASSLGVQETQYF	TGTGCCAGCAGCTTAGGCGTTCAAGAGACCCAGTACTTC
TRBV4-1	TRBJ2-4	TRBD1	NA	CASSQLPGQGISLAKNIQYF	TGCGCCAGCAGCCAACTTCCGGGACAGGGGATTTCTCTAGCCAAAAACATTCAGTACTTC
TRBV18	TRBJ2-1	TRBD2	NA	CASSRAGLAGLNEQFF	TGTGCCAGCTCACGGGCGGGACTAGCGGGGCTCAATGAGCAGTTCTTC
TRBV6-5	TRBJ1-2	TRBD1	NA	CASSYSGTEVYGYTF	TGTGCCAGCAGTTACTCTGGGACAGAAGTCTATGGCTACACCTTC
TRBV3-1/TRBV3-2	TRBJ2-5	NA	NA	CASSQLESGETQYF	TGTGCCAGCAGCCAACTAGAAAGCGGAGAGACCCAGTACTTC
TRBV13	TRBJ2-7	TRBD1	NA	CASSLSGTGSYEQYF	TGTGCCAGCAGCCTAAGCGGGACAGGGTCCTACGAGCAGTACTTC
TRBV3-1/TRBV3-2	TRBJ2-7	NA	NA	CASSHTGAYEQYF	TGTGCCAGCAGCCACACAGGAGCCTACGAGCAGTACTTC
TRBV6-6	TRBJ1-5	NA	once	CASSLTSNQPQHF	TGTGCCAGCAGTTTGACAAGCAATCAGCCCCAGCATTTT
TRBV3-1/TRBV3-2	TRBJ2-2	NA	once	CASSQAFSLFTYTGELFF	TGTGCCAGCAGCCAAGCATTCTCGTTATTTACTTACACCGGGGAGCTGTTTTTT
TRBV3-1/TRBV3-2	TRBJ1-3	NA	NA	CASSQDRSRLSSGNTIYF	TGTGCCAGCAGCCAAGACAGGTCCCGGCTATCCTCTGGAAACACCATATATTTT
TRBV27	TRBJ1-1	TRBD1	NA	CASSLWGTGVAGHTEAFF	TGTGCCAGCAGTTTATGGGGGACAGGCGTGGCGGGGCACACTGAAGCTTTCTTT
TRBV4-1	TRBJ2-5	TRBD1	NA	CASSQVLTGTAETQYF	TGCGCCAGCAGCCAAGTTCTTACCGGGACAGCAGAGACCCAGTACTTC
TRBV11-2	TRBJ2-2	TRBD2	NA	CASSRAGAGELFF	TGTGCCAGCAGCCGGGCGGGGGCCGGGGAGCTGTTTTTT
TRBV5-1	TRBJ2-5	TRBD1	NA	CASRFHGAQGQQETQYF	TGCGCCAGCAGGTTTCACGGCGCTCAGGGACAGCAAGAGACCCAGTACTTC
TRBV7-6	TRBJ2-2	TRBD1	few	CASSLDPTGVTGELFF	TGTGCCAGCAGCTTAGATCCAACAGGGGTCACCGGGGAGCTGTTTTTT
TRBV7-8	TRBJ2-7	TRBD2	NA	CASSRRGGYEQYF	TGTGCCAGCAGCCGCCGGGGGGGCTACGAGCAGTACTTC